The rows below give T cell receptor beta chains drawn from one sample of a study of blood T cell repertoires in COVID-19. Sequencing was performed with immunoSEQ multiplex PCR; in TCRdb, only in-frame clones are kept and a portion is missing. The sample includes 350,000 to 400,000 clones, 91% of them seen just once. Material for sequencing was PBMCs or T cells enriched from blood (not recorded which). The receptor source for this set is a woman in her forties who had been exposed to COVID-19. CDR3s include the opening cysteine and the closing phenylalanine or tryptophan. Fields, in order: D gene, J gene, V gene, clone size, CDR3 protein. D genes are given only for firm matches. Clone size is given for some rows only: seen once, a few or many times, or a class if the clone is expanded.

D: -
J: TRBJ2-7
V: TRBV19
size: once
CDR3: CATSTVSSYEQYF

D: TRBD2
J: TRBJ2-3
V: TRBV7-2
size: -
CDR3: CASSLDSSGRLSTDTQYF

D: -
J: TRBJ1-3
V: TRBV3-1/TRBV3-2
size: -
CDR3: CASSPITGRPSGNTIYF

D: -
J: TRBJ1-1
V: TRBV19
size: -
CDR3: CASSMWTDTEAFF

D: -
J: TRBJ1-1
V: TRBV18
size: -
CDR3: CASSPGFLGSTEAFF

D: -
J: TRBJ1-1
V: TRBV13
size: -
CDR3: CASSPTDRKMNTEAFF

D: TRBD1
J: TRBJ2-7
V: TRBV3-1/TRBV3-2
size: -
CDR3: CASSRMDRDYEQYF

D: -
J: TRBJ2-2
V: TRBV5-5
size: -
CDR3: CASSLGHLIFGELFF

D: TRBD1
J: TRBJ1-5
V: TRBV7-2
size: -
CDR3: CASSLGTGQPQHF

D: TRBD1
J: TRBJ1-2
V: TRBV3-1/TRBV3-2
size: -
CDR3: CASSRQGLYGYTF

D: -
J: TRBJ2-7
V: TRBV19
size: -
CDR3: CASSIDGAGAYEQYF

D: TRBD1
J: TRBJ1-2
V: TRBV5-4
size: -
CDR3: CASSLGDRGRSNYGYTF

D: -
J: TRBJ1-5
V: TRBV4-1
size: -
CDR3: CASSRTENQPQHF

D: TRBD1
J: TRBJ1-1
V: TRBV6-6
size: -
CDR3: CASSQGQWGTEAFF

D: -
J: TRBJ1-2
V: TRBV20-1
size: -
CDR3: CSASVGGGANYGYTF